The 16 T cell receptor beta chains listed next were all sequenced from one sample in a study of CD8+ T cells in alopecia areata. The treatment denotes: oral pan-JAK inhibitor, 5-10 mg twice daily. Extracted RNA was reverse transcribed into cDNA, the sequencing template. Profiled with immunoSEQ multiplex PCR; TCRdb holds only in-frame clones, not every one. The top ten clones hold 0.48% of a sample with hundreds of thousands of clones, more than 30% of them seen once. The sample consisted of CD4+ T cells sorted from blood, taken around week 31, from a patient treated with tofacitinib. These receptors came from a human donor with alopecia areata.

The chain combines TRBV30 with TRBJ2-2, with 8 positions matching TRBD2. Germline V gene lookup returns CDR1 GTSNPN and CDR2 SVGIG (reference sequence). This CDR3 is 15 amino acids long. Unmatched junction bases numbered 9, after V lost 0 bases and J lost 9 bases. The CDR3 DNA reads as TGTGCCTGGAGTGTCAGCGGGAGTATGGTCAGGGAGCTGTTTTTT. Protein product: CAWSVSGSMVRELFF.

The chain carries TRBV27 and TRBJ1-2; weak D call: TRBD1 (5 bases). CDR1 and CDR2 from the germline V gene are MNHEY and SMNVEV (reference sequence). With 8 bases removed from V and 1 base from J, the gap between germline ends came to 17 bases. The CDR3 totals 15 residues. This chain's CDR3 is CASGGDGTYNYGYTF. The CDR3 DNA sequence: TGTGCCAGCGGGGGGGACGGAACCTATAACTATGGCTACACCTTC.

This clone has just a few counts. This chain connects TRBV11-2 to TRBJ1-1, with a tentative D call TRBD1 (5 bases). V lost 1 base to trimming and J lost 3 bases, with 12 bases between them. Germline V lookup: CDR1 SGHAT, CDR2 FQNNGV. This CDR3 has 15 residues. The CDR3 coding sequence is TGTGCCAGCAGCTTAGGTGGGGCGGGGGACACTGAAGCTTTCTTT. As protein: CASSLGGAGDTEAFF.

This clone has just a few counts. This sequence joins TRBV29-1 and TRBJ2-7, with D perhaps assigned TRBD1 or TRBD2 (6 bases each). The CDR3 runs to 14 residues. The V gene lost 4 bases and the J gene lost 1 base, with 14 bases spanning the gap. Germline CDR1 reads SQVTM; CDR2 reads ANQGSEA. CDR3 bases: TGCAGCGTTGTCAAGACAGGACTATCCTACGAGCAGTACTTC. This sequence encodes CSVVKTGLSYEQYF.

As DNA, the CDR3 is TGTGCCAGCAGTGGGTCAGGTATCCCACCCCTCCACTTT. It translates to CASSGSGIPPLHF. J is TRBJ1-6 and V is TRBV2; D is ambiguous. The CDR3 has 13 residues. V lost 4 bases and J 11 bases, leaving 12 bases between the germline ends. Per germline, CDR1 SNHLY and CDR2 FYNNEI.

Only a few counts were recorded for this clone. This CDR3 is CSVIVGTNEKLFF. Here the CDR3 DNA reads TGCAGCGTCATCGTAGGGACTAATGAAAAACTGTTTTTT. V usage is TRBV29-1 and J usage is TRBJ1-4; D gene ambiguous. The V end lost 6 bases, the J end lost 2 bases, and 10 bases lay between the germline ends. Per the germline V gene, CDR1 is SQVTM and CDR2 is ANQGSEA. The CDR3 is made up of 13 amino acids.

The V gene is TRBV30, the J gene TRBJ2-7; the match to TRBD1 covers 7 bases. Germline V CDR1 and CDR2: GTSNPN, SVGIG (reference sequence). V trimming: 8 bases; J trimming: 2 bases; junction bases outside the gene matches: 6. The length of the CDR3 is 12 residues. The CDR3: CAGRQGPYEQYF. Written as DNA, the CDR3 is TGTGCCGGACGACAGGGACCCTACGAGCAGTACTTC.

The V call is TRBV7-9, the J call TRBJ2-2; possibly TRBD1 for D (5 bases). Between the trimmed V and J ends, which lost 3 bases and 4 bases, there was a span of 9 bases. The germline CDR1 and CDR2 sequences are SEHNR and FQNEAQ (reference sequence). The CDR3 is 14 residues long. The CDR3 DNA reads TGTGCCAGCAGCTTTCGACAGACCACCGGGGAGCTGTTTTTT. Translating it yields CASSFRQTTGELFF.

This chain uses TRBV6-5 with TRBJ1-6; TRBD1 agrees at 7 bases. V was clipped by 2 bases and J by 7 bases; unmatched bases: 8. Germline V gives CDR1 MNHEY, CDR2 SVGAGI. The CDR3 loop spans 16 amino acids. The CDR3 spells CASSYPRQGGNSPLHF. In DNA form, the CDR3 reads TGTGCCAGCAGTTACCCGCGACAGGGAGGCAATTCACCCCTCCACTTT.

CDR3 nucleotides: TGTGCCAGCAGTGATCTCTCATACGGGGTCAAGAACACTGAAGCTTTCTTT. Translating gives CASSDLSYGVKNTEAFF. The chain joins TRBV2 to TRBJ1-1; no clear D. CDR1 is SNHLY, CDR2 FYNNEI, per germline. Trimming cost V 3 bases and J 1 base, with 18 bases left between them. The CDR3 loop spans 17 amino acids. Looking up the rest from reference TRBV2 and TRBJ1-1 gives the full variable domain: EPEVTQTPSHQVTQMGQEVILRCVPISNHLYFYWYRQILGQKVEFLVSFYNNEISEKSEIFDDQFSVERPDGSNFTLKIRSTKLEDSAMYFCASSDLSYGVKNTEAFFGQGTRLTVV.

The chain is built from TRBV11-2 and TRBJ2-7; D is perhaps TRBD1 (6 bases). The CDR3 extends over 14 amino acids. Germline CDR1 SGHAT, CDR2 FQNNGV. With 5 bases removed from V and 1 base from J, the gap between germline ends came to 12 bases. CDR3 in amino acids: CASSLLGQSYEQYF. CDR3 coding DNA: TGTGCCAGCAGCCTCCTAGGACAGTCCTACGAGCAGTACTTC. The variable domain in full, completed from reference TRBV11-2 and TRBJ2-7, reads EAGVAQSPRYKIIEKRQSVAFWCNPISGHATLYWYQQILGQGPKLLIQFQNNGVVDDSQLPKDRFSAERLKGVDSTLKIQPAKLEDSAVYLCASSLLGQSYEQYFGPGTRLTVT.

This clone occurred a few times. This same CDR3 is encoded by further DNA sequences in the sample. The chain's CDR3 is CASSLDRGRTEAFF. Here the CDR3 DNA reads TGTGCCAGCAGCTTGGACAGGGGGCGGACTGAAGCTTTCTTT. The rearrangement links TRBV7-2 to TRBJ1-1; 11 positions match TRBD1. Germline CDR1 and CDR2: SGHTA and FQGNSA. Losses at the gene ends were 3 bases for V and 5 bases for J; bases not matched to a gene: 2. The CDR3 contains 14 residues.

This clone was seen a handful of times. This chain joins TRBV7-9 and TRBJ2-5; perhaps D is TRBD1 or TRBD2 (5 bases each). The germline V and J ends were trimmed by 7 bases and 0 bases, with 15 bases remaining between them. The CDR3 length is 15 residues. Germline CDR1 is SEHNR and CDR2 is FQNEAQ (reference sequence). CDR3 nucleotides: TGTGCCAGCACCCAACCAGGGACGTACCAAGAGACCCAGTACTTC. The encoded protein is CASTQPGTYQETQYF.

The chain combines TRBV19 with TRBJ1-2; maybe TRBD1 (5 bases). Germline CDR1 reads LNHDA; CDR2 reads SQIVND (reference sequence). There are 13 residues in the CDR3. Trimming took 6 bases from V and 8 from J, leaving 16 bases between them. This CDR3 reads CASSKGPDLGYTF. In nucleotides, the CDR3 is TGTGCCAGTAGCAAGGGACCCGACCTGGGCTACACCTTC.

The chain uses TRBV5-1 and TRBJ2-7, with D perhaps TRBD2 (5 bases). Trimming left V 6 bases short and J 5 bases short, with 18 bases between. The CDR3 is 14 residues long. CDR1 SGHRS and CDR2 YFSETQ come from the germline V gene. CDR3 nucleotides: TGCGCCAGCACGGGGTCTCTCGCAGGTAACGAGCAGTACTTC. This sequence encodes CASTGSLAGNEQYF.

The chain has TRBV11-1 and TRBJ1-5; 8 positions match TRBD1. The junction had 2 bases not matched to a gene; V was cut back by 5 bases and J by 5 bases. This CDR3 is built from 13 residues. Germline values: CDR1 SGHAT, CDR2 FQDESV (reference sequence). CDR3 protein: CASSIQGDQPQHF. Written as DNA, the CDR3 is TGTGCCAGCAGCATACAGGGGGATCAGCCCCAGCATTTT.